This T cell receptor (beta chain) stems from a study of cytomegalovirus exposure and HLA in healthy donors. Overall study context: There were around 100 million unique TCR beta sequences, drawn from 200 million or so T cells, in an earlier analysis. Notes on the study in general: Common viral pathogens were later found to be apparently linked to several of the most significant clusters. DRB1 showed the most TCR associations and HLA-C the fewest in a later analysis, as rates varied by HLA locus.

The PCR was carried out with 60 Vbeta primers and 13 Jbeta primers. TCRdb keeps only in-frame clones here, not all; method: immunoSEQ multiplex PCR. The data show 110,000 to 150,000 clones, 73% seen once. This clone has only a few counts. The antigen is undetermined. This CDR3 is built from 17 residues. V shed 3 bases and J 7 bases; nucleotides not matched to a gene: 15. The germline V gene encodes CDR1 SGDLS and CDR2 YYNGEE. This receptor was identified in a woman in her forties in good health and CMV-seronegative. The chain is built from TRBV9 and TRBJ2-2; 7 positions agree with TRBD1. The material sequenced was PBMCs. DNA for the CDR3: TGTGCCAGCAGCGAGCCCTCACGACAGGGAAGTGGCGGGGAGCTGTTTTTT. Translating gives CASSEPSRQGSGGELFF.